The clone carrying this T cell receptor (beta chain) was picked up many times. Its specificity is not known. Time point noted: sample taken at primary tumor resection. In each case, whole RNA from tumor, nontumor lung or frozen PBMC was sequenced unsorted. The cohort: over 65 early-stage, untreated non-small cell lung cancer patients. One entry per CDR3 protein results from TCRdb running MiXCR on the 5' RACE reads. The sample holds about 17,000 distinct CDR3 sequences, over 20% seen once. Trimming removed 6 bases from V and 4 bases from J, with 18 bases in between. This CDR3 spans 16 amino acids. The germline CDR1 and CDR2 sequences are KGHSH and LQKENI. This entry comes from a study of spatial heterogeneity in lung cancer. The overall study: Consistently, beta-chain sequences turned up in larger numbers than alpha-chain sequences did. General study results and limits: Blood showed ubiquitous tumor TCRs more often at resection than at routine follow-up.

The chain employs TRBV18 and TRBJ2-2; D ambiguous. The TCR originated in a female donor with early-stage non-small cell lung cancer. The starting material was PBMCs, obtained at surgery. CDR3 loop: CASSLAGSKGTGELFF. The CDR3 coding sequence is TGTGCCAGCTCTCTTGCCGGTAGCAAGGGCACCGGGGAGCTGTTTTTT.